This is a list of T cell receptor beta chains from one sample in a study of CD8 T cells in Susac syndrome. MiXCR was run by TCRdb on the immunoSEQ multiplex PCR reads, yielding one entry per CDR3 protein. The table records roughly 80,000 distinct CDR3 sequences, roughly 90% of them present only once. The sequencing sample was made of CD8+ T cells from PBMCs. These receptors originate from a human donor with multiple sclerosis. The CDR3 runs from the conserved cysteine through the conserved F or W. The D gene is left open where the match is weak. Size values are once, few and many counts, or a class for expanded clones, and some rows have none.

-,TRBJ1-1,TRBV2,TRBD1,CASSGTGRGTEAFF,TGTGCCAGCAGTGGGACAGGGCGCGGCACTGAAGCTTTCTTT
once,TRBJ2-5,TRBV6-6,-,CASSYFSGAQETQYF,TGTGCCAGCAGTTACTTTAGTGGGGCCCAGGAGACCCAGTACTTC
-,TRBJ2-3,TRBV4-1,TRBD2,CASSHPGGGQYF,TGCGCCAGCAGCCATCCCGGGGGGGGGCAGTATTTT
-,TRBJ1-2,TRBV7-9,-,CASSSRDTLNYGYTF,TGTGCCAGCAGCTCCAGGGACACACTTAACTATGGCTACACCTTC
once,TRBJ2-5,TRBV28,-,CATSGPQETQYF,TGTGCCACCTCGGGCCCCCAAGAGACCCAGTACTTC
once,TRBJ1-1,TRBV19,-,CASSIPSEPLRGGKNTEAFF,TGTGCCAGTAGTATTCCCTCCGAGCCCCTCCGAGGAGGGAAAAACACTGAAGCTTTCTTT
few,TRBJ1-2,TRBV4-1,-,CASSQDLGIGYGYTF,TGCGCCAGCAGCCAAGATTTGGGTATCGGCTATGGCTACACCTTC
-,TRBJ2-1,TRBV6-6,-,CASSYPTNNEQFF,TGTGCCAGCAGTTACCCGACTAACAATGAGCAGTTCTTC
few,TRBJ2-7,TRBV5-1,TRBD1,CASSSATGGYEQYF,TGCGCCAGCAGCTCCGCGACAGGGGGCTACGAGCAGTACTTC
once,TRBJ1-1,TRBV19,-,CASSTGTYGTEAFF,TGTGCCAGTAGTACCGGGACATATGGCACTGAAGCTTTCTTT